A selection of T cell receptor beta chains follows, all from one sample in a study of T cells in Graves' hyperthyroidism and ophthalmopathy. MiXCR was run by TCRdb on the multiplex PCR reads, yielding one entry per CDR3 protein. The sample has around 340,000 distinct CDR3 sequences; less than 20% are singletons. Sequenced sample: blood. The receptors were sampled from a woman aged 40 to 50 with Graves' ophthalmopathy. Both conserved end residues are part of each CDR3. The order of the fields is clone size, V gene, D gene, J gene, CDR3 DNA, CDR3 protein. A D gene is named only where the DNA matches it firmly. Some rows mark clone size as missing; the rest say once, few, many or name a class of expanded clone.

many	TRBV5-1	-	TRBJ2-7	TGCGCCAGCAGCTTGAGTCGGCAGTCCTACGAGCAGTACTTC	CASSLSRQSYEQYF
many	TRBV28	TRBD1	TRBJ2-7	TGTGCCAGCAGTCCACTCCGGACAGGAGCCTACGAGCAGTACTTC	CASSPLRTGAYEQYF
many	TRBV6-5	TRBD1	TRBJ1-2	TGTGCCAGCCTCGACAGGGGAAGTGGCTACACCTTC	CASLDRGSGYTF
many	TRBV7-1	TRBD1	TRBJ2-7	TGTGCCAGCAGCTCGTTGTTTAGGGGACAGGGACTATTAGAGAACTACGAGCAGTACTTC	CASSSLFRGQGLLENYEQYF
-	TRBV29-1	-	TRBJ1-2	TGCAGCGTCCCCATGGTAGCTAACTATGGCTACATCTTC	CSVPMVANYGYIF
many	TRBV11-1	TRBD2	TRBJ2-5	TGTGCCAGCAGCCACACTTTTAAGCCTAGCGGGAGGAAGGGGCCCCAAGAGACCCAGTACTTC	CASSHTFKPSGRKGPQETQYF
many	TRBV28	TRBD2	TRBJ2-5	TGTGCCAGCAGTCCGATACTAGCGGGAGGGCCTCGAGAGACCCAGTACTTC	CASSPILAGGPRETQYF
-	TRBV11-2	-	TRBJ2-7	TGTGCCAGCAGCACTACCTCCGGAGGCGCGTCCTACGAGCAGTACTTC	CASSTTSGGASYEQYF
many	TRBV25-1	-	TRBJ1-1	TGTGCCAGCAGTGATCTTGTAAACACTGAAGCTTTCTTT	CASSDLVNTEAFF
many	TRBV28	-	TRBJ2-7	TGTGCCAGCAGCCACCCAAAATACGAGCAGTACTTC	CASSHPKYEQYF
many	TRBV30	-	TRBJ2-5	TGTGCCTGGAGCCGCGGGAACGGCCAAGAGACCCAGTACTTC	CAWSRGNGQETQYF
many	TRBV5-5	TRBD2	TRBJ2-7	TGTGCCAGCAGCTTAGCCAATTCCCTAGCGGGCTACGAGCAGTACTTC	CASSLANSLAGYEQYF
many	TRBV28	-	TRBJ1-2	TGTGCCACCGATCGCAAGCCCCCATATGGCTACACCTTC	CATDRKPPYGYTF
many	TRBV27	-	TRBJ2-7	TGTGCCAGCAGTTCGCGGCTAAGCTCCTACGAGCAGTACTTC	CASSSRLSSYEQYF
many	TRBV5-1	-	TRBJ1-5	TGCGCCAGCAGCTTGAATGGCTATCAGCCCCAGCATTTT	CASSLNGYQPQHF
once	TRBV6-2/TRBV6-3	-	TRBJ2-4	TGTGCCAGCAGTTTAGACAGAGCCAAAAACATTCAGTACTTC	CASSLDRAKNIQYF
-	TRBV27	-	TRBJ2-7	TGTGCCAGCAGACTTCAGGGTGTCGTGGACGAGCAGTACTTC	CASRLQGVVDEQYF
-	TRBV5-1	-	TRBJ2-3	TGCGCCAGCAGCTTGCGGACAGATACGCAGTATTTT	CASSLRTDTQYF
many	TRBV20-1	-	TRBJ2-2	TGCAGTGCTAGAGATAGGCTAGCCTATAACACCGGGGAGCTGTTTTTT	CSARDRLAYNTGELFF
many	TRBV11-2	-	TRBJ1-2	TGTGCCAGCAGCTTAGGTAACAGGGCCGACTATGGCTACACCTTC	CASSLGNRADYGYTF
many	TRBV2	-	TRBJ2-7	TGTGCCAGCAGTAAGGACAGCGCATCCTACGAGCAGTACTTC	CASSKDSASYEQYF
few	TRBV6-2/TRBV6-3	TRBD2	TRBJ2-5	TGTGCCAGCAGTCCAACTAGCGGGGGGGCCCAGACCCAGTACTTC	CASSPTSGGAQTQYF
few	TRBV15	TRBD1	TRBJ1-3	TGTGCCACCAGCAGAAAACACAGGGGAAGCTCTGGAAACACCATATATTTT	CATSRKHRGSSGNTIYF